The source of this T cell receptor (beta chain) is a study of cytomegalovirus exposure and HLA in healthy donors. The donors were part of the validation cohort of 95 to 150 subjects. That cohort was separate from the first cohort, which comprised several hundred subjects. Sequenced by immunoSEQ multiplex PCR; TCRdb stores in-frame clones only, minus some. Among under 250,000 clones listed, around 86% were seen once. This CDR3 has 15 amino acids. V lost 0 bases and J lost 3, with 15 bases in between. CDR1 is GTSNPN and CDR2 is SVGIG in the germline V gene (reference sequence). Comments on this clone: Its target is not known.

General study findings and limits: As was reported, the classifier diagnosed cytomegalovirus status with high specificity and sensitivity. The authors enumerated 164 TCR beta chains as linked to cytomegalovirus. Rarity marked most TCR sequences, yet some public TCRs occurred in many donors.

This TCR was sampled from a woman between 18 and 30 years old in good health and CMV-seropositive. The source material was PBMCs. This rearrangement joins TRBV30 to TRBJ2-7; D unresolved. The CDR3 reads CAWSVSREPIYEQYF. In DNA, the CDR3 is TGTGCCTGGAGTGTGTCGCGCGAGCCCATCTACGAGCAGTACTTC.